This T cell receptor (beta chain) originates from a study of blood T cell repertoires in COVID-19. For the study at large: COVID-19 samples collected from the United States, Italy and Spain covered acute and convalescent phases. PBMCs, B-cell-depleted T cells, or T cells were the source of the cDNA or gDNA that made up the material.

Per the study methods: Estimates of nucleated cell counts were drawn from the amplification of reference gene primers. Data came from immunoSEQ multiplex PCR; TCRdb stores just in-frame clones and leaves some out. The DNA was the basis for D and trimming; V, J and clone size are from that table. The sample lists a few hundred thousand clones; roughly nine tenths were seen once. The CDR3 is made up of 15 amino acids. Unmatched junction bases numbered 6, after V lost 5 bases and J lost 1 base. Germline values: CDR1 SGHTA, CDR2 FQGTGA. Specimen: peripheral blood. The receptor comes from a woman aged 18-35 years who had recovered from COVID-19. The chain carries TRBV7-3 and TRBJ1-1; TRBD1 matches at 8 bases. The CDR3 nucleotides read TGTGCCAGCAGCCGAGGGGACAGGACGAACACTGAAGCTTTCTTT. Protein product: CASSRGDRTNTEAFF.